This T cell receptor (beta chain) was obtained from a study of T cells in Graves' hyperthyroidism and ophthalmopathy. The study, taken as a whole, reports: Prediction of ophthalmopathy progression came a median around 6 months pre-onset.

Each 10 ml fresh peripheral blood draw supplied the PBMCs. The CDR3 is 16 amino acids. Germline lookup yields CDR1 DFQATT and CDR2 SNEGSKA (reference sequence). V lost 2 bases to trimming and J lost 4 bases; unmatched junction nucleotides: 11. This clonotype was counted ten times or more. The antigen is not known. TCR beta CDR3 regions were amplified from RNA transcripts. With the HTBI primer set, the TCR CDR3 went through a first round of RT-PCR. TCRdb re-called the multiplex PCR reads with MiXCR, one entry per CDR3 protein. The sample holds 450,000 to 650,000 distinct CDR3 sequences; 15% to 20% are singletons and the top ten take roughly 18%.

Sequences were obtained from blood. V is TRBV20-1 and J is TRBJ2-7; the match to TRBD1 covers 10 bases. The TCR comes from a woman aged 18 to 35 with Graves' ophthalmopathy. The CDR3 nucleotides read TGCAGTGCTAGACCACCCCCGGGACAGGGGATTTACGAGCAGTACTTC. Its protein is CSARPPPGQGIYEQYF.